The rows below give T cell receptor beta chains drawn from one sample of a study of T-cell memory formation after mild COVID-19. TCRdb fed the 5' RACE reads into MiXCR, producing one record per CDR3 protein. The top ten clones hold roughly a fifth of a sample with about 400,000 distinct CDR3 sequences, 13% to 15% of them seen once. Sequencing used PBMCs or a T cell subset sorted from them (not recorded which). The receptors stem from a man younger than 35 who had mild COVID-19 (a few samples of this study predate the infection). Cell type and time point are not known. Each CDR3 is given with its conserved first and last residue. Size is omitted from some rows. Given values are once, few, many or a class for expanded clones.

abundance	v_gene	CDR3aa
NA	TRBV6-5	CASSYLAGSNYGYTF
NA	TRBV27	CASSPGFSGETQYF
few	TRBV27	CATGASDEQFF
few	TRBV14	CASSQRNAGHEQYF
few	TRBV4-2	CASSQDRAAGGNEQFF
NA	TRBV27	CASSSTGFTFF
NA	TRBV18	CASSLRASSGYNEQFF
many	TRBV12-3/TRBV12-4	CASTLGQGVTEAFF
once	TRBV27	CASRTGEGRLSTDTQYF
many	TRBV2	CAGRNRDSQNTGELFF
NA	TRBV3-1	CASSQQGNSPLHF
few	TRBV4-2	CASSQDGGGRNTIYF
few	TRBV12-3/TRBV12-4	CASSSRIREDQPQHF
NA	TRBV7-6	CASSPPGLAGADDTGELFF
NA	TRBV7-9	CASSPRRWFDFSGELFF
NA	TRBV10-3	CAITREPGGETQYF
many	TRBV2	CASLPPGPLAFF
NA	TRBV5-4	CASSKDRAQETQYF
NA	TRBV6-6	CASPLTSGGFTSTDTQYF
many	TRBV7-2	CASSRGGGKYNEQFF
many	TRBV11-2	CASSHYRGPPDTQYF
few	TRBV11-2	CASRPDELAGADTQYF
NA	TRBV5-1	CASSLYRAASLNNEQFF
many	TRBV7-9	CASSATIMSSYEQYF
NA	TRBV7-2	CASRFPLGSYNEQFF
few	TRBV7-2	CASSLRLASGGRTGELFF
NA	TRBV7-2	CASSLGPGGSADTQYF
NA	TRBV4-1	CASSRPDRGQDTQYF
few	TRBV5-1	CASSLAGINEKLFF
few	TRBV4-2	CASSLLGTNTEAFF
few	TRBV20-1	CSARAQTSGGYNEQFF
few	TRBV12-3/TRBV12-4	CATLRGNSGNTIYF
few	TRBV7-2	CASSLQGAQDNEQFF
NA	TRBV28	CASWVSGRGSKTEAFF
NA	TRBV7-9	CASSRSGTPYNEQFF
NA	TRBV12-3/TRBV12-4	CASRRLGQLGETQYF
NA	TRBV6-5	CASSQPGLTEAFF
many	TRBV5-5	CASSLRDSQETQYF
few	TRBV6-2/TRBV6-3	CASSYDFRDYGYTF
NA	TRBV7-2	CASSSPVVDTQYF